This T cell receptor (beta chain) was recovered during a study of early T cells in non-severe SARS-CoV-2 infection. Study summary: From unsorted whole blood, bulk RNA was sequenced, and the chains remained unpaired.

Points on this clonotype: Its antigen is as yet unknown.

The CDR3 extends over 14 amino acids. V was trimmed by 0 bases and J by 3 bases, leaving 12 bases between them. Germline-derived CDR1 and CDR2 are DFQATT and SNEGSKA (reference sequence). Unique molecular identifiers were attached to individual cDNA molecules. TCRdb passed the 5' RACE reads through MiXCR, listing each CDR3 protein once. The table shows some 40,000 distinct CDR3 sequences, with 5.3% occurring only once. Findings of the study overall: Matching against VDJdb likely underestimated virus-specific expansions, favoring anti-spike CD8.

This sequence joins TRBV20-1 and TRBJ2-7, with no clear D. This receptor was obtained from an adult who was a healthcare worker with PCR-confirmed SARS-CoV-2 infection or an uninfected control (not recorded which). Sequences were obtained from whole blood. Here the CDR3 reads CSARDRRMLYEQYF. The CDR3 DNA reads TGCAGTGCTAGAGATCGCAGGATGCTCTACGAGCAGTACTTC.